This entry lists 20 T cell receptor beta chains sequenced from one sample in a study of control samples from healthy donors and cancer patients. Libraries were prepared by immunoSEQ multiplex PCR; TCRdb keeps only in-frame clonotypes and omits some of them. The table has about 90,000 clones, about nine tenths seen once. Sequencing was done on a sample of blood. These receptors all come from a woman under 30 in good health.

The rearrangement joins TRBV5-1 to TRBJ1-1, with a possible D match to TRBD1 (5 bases). Deletions cut 0 bases from V and 1 base from J, with 7 bases between. The CDR3 contains 14 residues. CDR1 SGHRS and CDR2 YFSETQ come from the germline V gene. The CDR3 loop is CASSLADRNTEAFF. The CDR3 nucleotides are TGCGCCAGCAGCTTGGCAGACAGGAACACTGAAGCTTTCTTT.

The chain has TRBV15 and TRBJ1-2, with TRBD1 identical over 9 bases. Germline values: CDR1 LNHNV, CDR2 YYDKDF (reference sequence). J gave up 4 bases and V 3 bases, and 3 bases lay outside the gene matches. The CDR3 spans 14 residues. The CDR3 loop is CATSRDRGGYGYTF. The CDR3 DNA follows: TGTGCCACCAGCAGGGACAGGGGCGGCTATGGCTACACCTTC.

The CDR3 region is CASSSLTGTRGNEQFF. The DNA of the CDR3 is TGTGCCAGCAGTTCACTAACCGGGACTAGGGGGAATGAGCAGTTCTTC. The rearrangement uses TRBV11-2 and TRBJ2-1, with TRBD2 identical over 8 bases. The V gene end was trimmed by 6 bases and the J gene end by 7 bases; junction bases not matched to a gene: 14. The CDR3 runs 16 residues. In germline, CDR1 is SGHAT, CDR2 FQNNGV.

V gene TRBV18 combines with J gene TRBJ1-1, with 8 bases matching TRBD1. This CDR3 contains 16 residues. V lost 3 bases to trimming and J lost 1 base; unmatched junction nucleotides: 7. Germline V gene data show CDR1 as KGHSH and CDR2 as LQKENI. As DNA, the CDR3 is TGTGCCAGCTCACCTCGGACAGGGAATACGAACACTGAAGCTTTCTTT. This encodes CASSPRTGNTNTEAFF.

The CDR3 loop is CASSQTYGSGRNYGYTF. The CDR3 nucleotides are TGTGCCAGCAGTCAAACCTACGGTTCTGGGAGAAACTATGGCTACACCTTC. The chain uses TRBV11-3 and TRBJ1-2; no clear D. The CDR3 sequence is 17 residues long. The germline gives CDR1 SGHNT, CDR2 YENEEA. Trimming took off 6 bases at V and 2 bases at J, with 22 bases between the two ends.

The genes are TRBV9 and TRBJ2-7; either TRBD1 or TRBD2 may supply D (5 bases each). The CDR3 has 14 amino acids. Between the trimmed V and J ends, which lost 4 bases and 7 bases, there was a span of 18 bases. The germline V gene has CDR1 SGDLS and CDR2 YYNGEE. CDR3 DNA: TGTGCCAGCAGCTCCGGGACGCCCGGATGGGAGCAGTACTTC. This translates into CASSSGTPGWEQYF.

The rearrangement joins TRBV3-1 (or the pseudogene TRBV3-2) to TRBJ2-2, with 8 bases fitting TRBD1. The junction had 8 bases not matched to a gene; V was cut back by 6 bases and J by 2 bases. The V gene's germline CDR1 is LGHDT and CDR2 YNNKEL (reference sequence). The CDR3 runs to 16 residues. DNA for the CDR3: TGTGCCAGCAGACAACCCGACAGGGGTAACACCGGGGAGCTGTTTTTT. It translates to CASRQPDRGNTGELFF.

In this sample, this clone turned up once. The rearrangement joins TRBV19 to TRBJ1-1; no clear D gene. CDR3 length equals 15 residues. Per germline, CDR1 LNHDA and CDR2 SQIVND (reference sequence). The CDR3 DNA sequence: TGTGTCAGCCGGGAATCCCCCATTATGAACACTGAAGCTTTCTTT. This encodes CVSRESPIMNTEAFF.

This clone was found a few times. This CDR3 is also generated by other DNA sequences in the sample. The gene calls are TRBV18 and TRBJ1-4; TRBD1 might be the D (6 bases). The CDR3 spans 14 residues. CDR1 and CDR2 (germline): KGHSH, LQKENI. Trimming shortened V by 3 bases and J by 6 bases, and 11 bases separated the two germline ends. As DNA, the CDR3 is TGTGCCAGCTCACCGGGACAAGGGGATGAAAAACTGTTTTTT. It translates to CASSPGQGDEKLFF.

This chain uses TRBV28 with TRBJ2-7; D could derive from TRBD1 or TRBD2 (7 bases each). CDR1 MDHEN and CDR2 SYDVKM come from the germline V gene. The CDR3 runs to 16 residues. The V gene lost 4 bases and the J gene lost 4 bases, with 20 bases spanning the gap. The CDR3 sequence: CASSSYDRAGVYEQYF. CDR3 in DNA: TGTGCCAGCAGTTCCTATGACAGGGCGGGAGTTTACGAGCAGTACTTC.

The V gene is TRBV4-1, the J gene TRBJ1-1; the D is unclear. The CDR3 totals 15 residues. From germline, CDR1 is MGHRA and CDR2 YSYEKL. The V end lost 0 bases, the J end lost 4 bases, and 12 bases lay between the germline ends. CDR3 DNA sequence: TGCGCCAGCAGCCAAGATGAGGGAGTTGGCACTGAAGCTTTCTTT. Amino acid sequence: CASSQDEGVGTEAFF.

The chain links TRBV6-5 to TRBJ2-7; D call uncertain. This CDR3 has 13 residues. Trimming cost V 2 bases and J 3 bases, with 8 bases left between them. Germline V lookup: CDR1 MNHEY, CDR2 SVGAGI. CDR3 sequence (DNA): TGTGCCAGCAGTTACGGGTGGGGCTACGAGCAGTACTTC. It is translated as CASSYGWGYEQYF.

This clone was counted only a few times. V and J are TRBV3-1 (or the pseudogene TRBV3-2) and TRBJ2-7; 8 positions agree with TRBD1. CDR1 LGHDT and CDR2 YNNKEL come from the germline V gene (reference sequence). V was pared by 4 bases and J by 3 bases, with 8 bases of the junction left unmatched. The CDR3 extends over 15 amino acids. The CDR3 region has the DNA TGTGCCAGCAGCCTACGACAGGGGTTTAGCTACGAGCAGTACTTC. The encoded protein is CASSLRQGFSYEQYF.

The chain is built from TRBV11-2 and TRBJ1-4; the D is unclear. V was cut by 1 base and J by 3 bases, with 12 bases left in between. The CDR3 covers 16 residues. Looked up from germline, CDR1 is SGHAT and CDR2 is FQNNGV. CDR3 amino acids: CASSLGFGVPNEKLFF. The CDR3 nucleotides are TGTGCCAGCAGCTTAGGGTTCGGGGTACCTAATGAAAAACTGTTTTTT.

The chain joins TRBV7-2 to TRBJ1-3, with D uncertain. The CDR3 covers 13 residues. Trimming pared 0 bases from V and 4 bases from J, leaving 4 bases between. Germline V gene data show CDR1 as SGHTA and CDR2 as FQGNSA. CDR3 amino acids: CASSLAGGNTIYF. CDR3 coding DNA: TGTGCCAGCAGCTTAGCTGGGGGAAACACCATATATTTT.

This clone was recorded once. The genes are TRBV13 and TRBJ1-2, with D perhaps matching TRBD1 (6 bases). V was clipped by 3 bases and J by 7 bases, with 12 bases between them. The CDR3 sequence is 13 residues long. CDR1 PRHDT and CDR2 FYEKMQ come from the germline V gene (reference sequence). CDR3 sequence (DNA): TGTGCCAGCAGCTTTTCGAGGGGGTCTGGCTACACCTTC. Amino acid sequence: CASSFSRGSGYTF.

The rearrangement links TRBV6-1 to TRBJ1-2; D not resolved. Trimming took 3 bases from V and 4 from J, leaving 21 bases between them. The germline gives CDR1 MNHNS, CDR2 SASEGT. The CDR3 runs to 17 residues. In DNA form, the CDR3 reads TGTGCCAGCAGTGAGATCGGTACCGGTCCCTGGGCCTATGGCTACACCTTC. Translation: CASSEIGTGPWAYGYTF.

Written as DNA, the CDR3 is TGTGCCAGCAGCTTTGTGGCTGGGGAGCTGTTTTTT. Protein: CASSFVAGELFF. V is TRBV7-9 and J is TRBJ2-2; D ambiguous. Germline V gene lookup returns CDR1 SEHNR and CDR2 FQNEAQ (reference sequence). The length of the CDR3 is 12 residues. Trimming cost V 3 bases and J 8 bases, with 7 bases left between them.

The chain employs TRBV7-2 and TRBJ1-2, with D perhaps matching TRBD1 (5 bases). Trimming removed 5 bases at V and 0 bases at J, with 10 bases between. This CDR3 region has 14 residues. Germline V CDR1 and CDR2: SGHTA, FQGNSA. CDR3 loop: CASSQTGPNYGYTF. In DNA, the CDR3 is TGTGCCAGCAGCCAGACGGGGCCTAACTATGGCTACACCTTC. Complete variable domain (other parts from reference TRBV7-2 and TRBJ1-2): GAGVSQSPSNKVTEKGKDVELRCDPISGHTALYWYRQSLGQGLEFLIYFQGNSAPDKSGLPSDRFSAERTGGSVSTLTIQRTQQEDSAVYLCASSQTGPNYGYTFGSGTRLTVV.

This clone was seen more than once but under ten times. The chain is built from TRBV4-1 and TRBJ1-5; no clear D. The CDR3 runs 14 residues. CDR1 is MGHRA, CDR2 YSYEKL, per germline. Trimming stripped 0 bases from V and 9 bases from J, with 12 bases between. CDR3 DNA: TGCGCCAGCAGCCAAGATACGGGGTCGCGGCCCCAGCATTTT. Translation gives CASSQDTGSRPQHF.